Presented here are 15 T cell receptor beta chains from one specimen sequenced in a study of T-cell reconstitution after alpha-beta-depleted transplantation in children. Library preparation (for TCRbeta) was performed with unique molecular identifiers. One entry per CDR3 protein, called by TCRdb with MiXCR from the PCR reads. The repertoire has almost 250,000 distinct CDR3 sequences, roughly 24% of them found once; the top ten carry 2.6%. The sequencing used PBMCs, collected before TCRalphabeta/CD19-depleted stem cell transplant. All receptors come from a girl between 2 and 10 years old with Fanconi anemia, due to receive a stem cell transplant.

In its sample, this clonotype was seen a few times. This chain joins TRBV3-1 and TRBJ2-3, with no clear D. V lost 0 bases and J 8 bases, leaving 3 bases between the germline ends. The germline V gene encodes CDR1 LGHDT and CDR2 YNNKEL (reference sequence). The length of the CDR3 is 11 residues. CDR3 protein: CASSQEGTQYF. The CDR3 DNA reads as TGTGCCAGCAGCCAAGAGGGTACGCAGTATTTT.

The gene calls are TRBV5-6 and TRBJ2-1, with 8 nucleotides matching TRBD1. In germline, CDR1 is SGHDT, CDR2 YYEEEE. The CDR3 is 15 residues long. The junction had 12 bases not matched to a gene; V was cut back by 4 bases and J by 9 bases. CDR3 region: CASSTGTGRVGEQFF. The DNA for the CDR3 is TGTGCCAGCAGCACCGGGACAGGACGGGTGGGTGAGCAGTTCTTC.

This clonotype was recorded a few times. The V and J genes are TRBV7-3 and TRBJ2-1; perhaps D is TRBD1 or TRBD2 (5 bases each). V was clipped by 1 base and J by 7 bases, with 17 bases between them. CDR1 and CDR2 (germline): SGHTA, FQGTGA. The CDR3 runs to 16 residues. The CDR3 here is CASSLIGAGIYNEQFF. The CDR3 nucleotides read TGTGCCAGCAGCTTAATCGGGGCAGGGATCTATAATGAGCAGTTCTTC.

The gene calls are TRBV30 and TRBJ1-4; D gene uncertain. CDR1 is GTSNPN, CDR2 SVGIG, per germline (reference sequence). The germline V and J ends were trimmed by 3 bases and 8 bases, with 16 bases remaining between them. The CDR3 runs to 14 residues. The CDR3 here is CAWSAGGNKEKLFF. For the CDR3, the DNA is TGTGCCTGGAGCGCTGGAGGCAACAAAGAAAAACTGTTTTTT.

This clonotype has at least ten counts. The chain employs TRBV5-6 and TRBJ1-4; D unresolved. With 2 bases removed from V and 4 bases from J, the gap between germline ends came to 9 bases. The CDR3 length is 14 residues. The germline V gene encodes CDR1 SGHDT and CDR2 YYEEEE. CDR3 nucleotides: TGTGCCAGCAGCTTAGCAGGTCATAATGAAAAACTGTTTTTT. Translation: CASSLAGHNEKLFF.

The CDR3 nucleotides read TGTGCCAGCAGCTTAGACTCGCGACAAGAGCAGTACTTC. It yields the protein CASSLDSRQEQYF. The chain is built from TRBV13 and TRBJ2-7; no clear D gene. The germline gives CDR1 PRHDT, CDR2 FYEKMQ (reference sequence). The CDR3 contains 13 residues. V was trimmed by 1 base and J by 7 bases, leaving 11 bases between them. The entire variable domain, with the rest obtained from reference TRBV13 and TRBJ2-7, is as follows: AAGVIQSPRHLIKEKRETATLKCYPIPRHDTVYWYQQGPGQDPQFLISFYEKMQSDKGSIPDRFSAQQFSDYHSELNMSSLELGDSALYFCASSLDSRQEQYFGPGTRLTVT.

This clonotype showed up many times. V is TRBV10-3 and J is TRBJ2-5, with D maybe TRBD1 (6 bases). The V gene lost 0 bases and the J gene lost 0 bases, with 14 bases spanning the gap. Per the germline V gene, CDR1 is ENHRY and CDR2 is SYGVKD. The CDR3 runs to 17 residues. The CDR3, as DNA: TGTGCCATCAGTGAGTCGAGACAGGCCCCCCACCAAGAGACCCAGTACTTC. As protein: CAISESRQAPHQETQYF.

Ten or more counts support this clonotype. The chain recombines TRBV20-1 with TRBJ2-2; D gene ambiguous. The CDR3 extends over 15 amino acids. Trimming took 3 bases from V and 6 from J, leaving 17 bases between them. Germline V CDR1 and CDR2: DFQATT, SNEGSKA (reference sequence). CDR3 coding DNA: TGCAGTGCTAGTCACCTTGGACCGCCCGCCGGGGAGCTGTTTTTT. Its translation: CSASHLGPPAGELFF.

This clonotype has at least ten counts. The rearrangement links TRBV20-1 to TRBJ2-1; 12 bases agree with TRBD2. Per the germline V gene, CDR1 is DFQATT and CDR2 is SNEGSKA (reference sequence). The V gene end was trimmed by 0 bases and the J gene end by 8 bases; junction bases not matched to a gene: 5. This CDR3 has 15 residues. CDR3 DNA: TGCAGTGCTAGAGAGAGACTAGCGGGAGCACATGAGCAGTTCTTC. Its protein product is CSARERLAGAHEQFF.

This clonotype was detected ten times or more. DNA for the CDR3: TGTGCCACCCAGCACGAGGACAGGGGTGAGCAGTACTTC. Its translation is CATQHEDRGEQYF. This chain uses TRBV24-1 with TRBJ2-7; 9 bases line up with TRBD1. The junction had 9 bases not matched to a gene; V was cut back by 9 bases and J by 7 bases. CDR3 length equals 13 residues. Germline V gene lookup returns CDR1 KGHDR and CDR2 SFDVKD.

The sample holds one count of this clonotype. This chain uses TRBV5-1 with TRBJ2-7, with D unclear. Trimming took 2 bases from V and 6 from J, leaving 9 bases between them. Germline CDR1 is SGHRS and CDR2 is YFSETQ. The CDR3 spans 12 residues. CDR3 nucleotides: TGCGCCAGCAGCTTCATATCGGGCGAGCAGTACTTC. Encoded protein: CASSFISGEQYF.

As to this clonotype: With a much larger clone just one base away, this may be a read error. V is TRBV6-1 and J is TRBJ2-1, with TRBD2 as a possible D gene (5 bases). From germline, CDR1 is MNHNS and CDR2 SASEGT. This CDR3 contains 15 residues. Trimming took 5 bases from V and 8 from J, leaving 19 bases between them. CDR3 coding DNA: TGTGCCAGCAGTCGGACTGTTTCAAGCCCCGATGAGCAGTTCTTC. Its translation: CASSRTVSSPDEQFF.

This rearrangement joins TRBV19 to TRBJ2-7; no clear D gene. CDR3 length: 13 residues. Germline assignment: CDR1 LNHDA and CDR2 SQIVND (reference sequence). The ends were cut back, 6 bases at V and 2 bases at J, with 11 bases in the middle. Here the CDR3 reads CASSPDLAYEQYF. In DNA form, the CDR3 reads TGTGCCAGTAGCCCCGATCTGGCCTACGAGCAGTACTTC. Together with reference TRBV19 and TRBJ2-7, the CDR3 gives the full variable domain: DGGITQSPKYLFRKEGQNVTLSCEQNLNHDAMYWYRQDPGQGLRLIYYSQIVNDFQKGDIAEGYSVSREKKESFPLTVTSAQKNPTAFYLCASSPDLAYEQYFGPGTRLTVT.

This sequence joins TRBV6-5 and TRBJ2-1, with D uncertain. The ends were cut back, 2 bases at V and 6 bases at J, with 5 bases in the middle. Per germline, CDR1 MNHEY and CDR2 SVGAGI. The CDR3 runs to 12 residues. CDR3 DNA: TGTGCCAGCAGTTACGAACCCAATGAGCAGTTCTTC. This sequence encodes CASSYEPNEQFF.

This clonotype showed up many times. This chain links TRBV24-1 with TRBJ2-1; 10 nucleotides line up with TRBD2. Germline CDR1 reads KGHDR; CDR2 reads SFDVKD. V was clipped by 4 bases and J by 7 bases; unmatched bases: 9. The CDR3 extends over 16 amino acids. CDR3 sequence: CATSERMGLAKNEQFF. The DNA of the CDR3 is TGTGCCACCAGTGAGAGAATGGGACTAGCGAAGAATGAGCAGTTCTTC.